A selection of T cell receptor beta chains follows, all from one sample in a study of regulatory T cells in long-lasting Graves disease. TCRdb recomputed calls from the multiplex PCR reads with MiXCR, one row per CDR3 protein. Among hundreds of thousands of distinct CDR3 sequences listed, around 20% were seen once. The sequencing here drew on peripheral blood mononuclear cells (PBMCs), taken when the disease was refractory, from a patient treated with antithyroid drugs. The receptor source for this set is a female donor with Graves disease. Each CDR3 is given with its conserved first and last residue. The D gene is left open where the match is weak. A clone size is listed for some rows: how often the clone was seen (once, few, many), or a class if it is expanded.

D gene: TRBD2; J gene: TRBJ2-7; V gene: TRBV27; clone size: many; CDR3 protein: CASREAGGTYEQYF; CDR3 DNA: TGTGCCAGCAGAGAAGCGGGAGGGACTTACGAGCAGTACTTC
D gene: -; J gene: TRBJ2-7; V gene: TRBV6-1; clone size: many; CDR3 protein: CASSRTPIQTYEQYF; CDR3 DNA: TGTGCCAGCAGTCGGACACCAATCCAAACCTACGAGCAGTACTTC
D gene: TRBD2; J gene: TRBJ2-7; V gene: TRBV5-1; clone size: many; CDR3 protein: CASRFGLAGYEQYF; CDR3 DNA: TGCGCCAGCAGATTTGGACTAGCGGGTTACGAGCAGTACTTC
D gene: TRBD1; J gene: TRBJ2-5; V gene: TRBV5-1; clone size: few; CDR3 protein: CASSGDRVRETQYF; CDR3 DNA: TGCGCCAGCAGCGGGGACAGGGTGCGAGAGACCCAGTACTTC
D gene: -; J gene: TRBJ1-2; V gene: TRBV5-1; clone size: few; CDR3 protein: CASSLSGSDGYTF; CDR3 DNA: TGCGCCAGCAGCTTGTCTGGGTCAGATGGCTACACCTTC
D gene: -; J gene: TRBJ1-2; V gene: TRBV28; clone size: -; CDR3 protein: CASARGVMLSYGYTF; CDR3 DNA: TGTGCCAGCGCCCGGGGGGTTATGTTGAGCTATGGCTACACCTTC
D gene: TRBD1; J gene: TRBJ2-3; V gene: TRBV20-1; clone size: once; CDR3 protein: CSARVTGTASTDTQYF; CDR3 DNA: TGCAGTGCTAGAGTGACCGGGACAGCTAGCACAGATACGCAGTATTTT
D gene: TRBD2; J gene: TRBJ2-7; V gene: TRBV20-1; clone size: many; CDR3 protein: CSAREAGGTYEQYF; CDR3 DNA: TGCAGTGCTCGGGAAGCGGGAGGCACCTACGAGCAGTACTTC
D gene: -; J gene: TRBJ1-5; V gene: TRBV6-1; clone size: few; CDR3 protein: CASSEDTMRDQPQHF; CDR3 DNA: TGTGCCAGCAGTGAGGACACTATGCGGGATCAGCCCCAGCATTTT
D gene: TRBD2; J gene: TRBJ2-7; V gene: TRBV28; clone size: many; CDR3 protein: CASTRGGTYEQYF; CDR3 DNA: TGTGCCAGCACTCGGGGGGGAACCTACGAGCAGTACTTC
D gene: TRBD1; J gene: TRBJ2-2; V gene: TRBV19; clone size: -; CDR3 protein: CASTIGTGFTGELFF; CDR3 DNA: TGTGCCAGTACTATAGGGACAGGGTTCACCGGGGAGCTGTTTTTT
D gene: -; J gene: TRBJ2-2; V gene: TRBV30; clone size: few; CDR3 protein: CAWTPNTGELFF; CDR3 DNA: TGTGCCTGGACCCCGAACACCGGGGAGCTGTTTTTT
D gene: -; J gene: TRBJ1-6; V gene: TRBV5-1; clone size: -; CDR3 protein: CASSPGTGELPLHF; CDR3 DNA: TGCGCCAGCTCCCCTGGAACAGGAGAGTTACCCCTCCACTTT
D gene: -; J gene: TRBJ1-2; V gene: TRBV6-2/TRBV6-3; clone size: -; CDR3 protein: CASSDSNSNYGYTF; CDR3 DNA: TGTGCCAGCAGTGACAGTAACAGTAACTATGGCTACACCTTC
D gene: TRBD1; J gene: TRBJ2-2; V gene: TRBV3-1; clone size: -; CDR3 protein: CASSQFGTANTGELFF; CDR3 DNA: TGTGCCAGCAGCCAATTCGGGACAGCGAACACCGGGGAGCTGTTTTTT
D gene: -; J gene: TRBJ1-3; V gene: TRBV16; clone size: many; CDR3 protein: CASSQGRNSGNTIYF; CDR3 DNA: TGTGCCAGCAGCCAAGGAAGGAACTCTGGAAACACCATATATTTT
D gene: -; J gene: TRBJ2-5; V gene: TRBV7-3; clone size: many; CDR3 protein: CASSLIPQETQYF; CDR3 DNA: TGTGCCAGCAGCTTAATCCCACAAGAGACCCAGTACTTC
D gene: -; J gene: TRBJ2-7; V gene: TRBV7-3; clone size: many; CDR3 protein: CASSFGTPHEQYF; CDR3 DNA: TGTGCCAGCAGCTTCGGAACGCCCCACGAGCAGTACTTC
D gene: -; J gene: TRBJ1-5; V gene: TRBV7-9; clone size: many; CDR3 protein: CASSKGSQPQHF; CDR3 DNA: TGTGCCAGCAGCAAGGGTAGTCAGCCCCAGCATTTT
D gene: -; J gene: TRBJ2-7; V gene: TRBV11-2; clone size: -; CDR3 protein: CASSPRAGSYEQYF; CDR3 DNA: TGTGCCAGCAGCCCCCGGGCAGGCTCCTACGAGCAGTACTTC
D gene: -; J gene: TRBJ1-2; V gene: TRBV19; clone size: -; CDR3 protein: CASSPPEGILAGFGYTF; CDR3 DNA: TGTGCCAGTAGTCCGCCCGAGGGAATACTTGCAGGTTTTGGCTACACCTTC
D gene: -; J gene: TRBJ1-5; V gene: TRBV28; clone size: many; CDR3 protein: CASSLLPGPNQPQHF; CDR3 DNA: TGTGCCAGCAGTTTATTACCAGGGCCCAATCAGCCCCAGCATTTT
D gene: -; J gene: TRBJ2-5; V gene: TRBV10-1; clone size: -; CDR3 protein: CASSESLGFETQYF; CDR3 DNA: TGCGCCAGCAGTGAGTCACTCGGATTCGAGACCCAGTACTTC
D gene: -; J gene: TRBJ2-7; V gene: TRBV28; clone size: few; CDR3 protein: CASSLYTDYEQYF; CDR3 DNA: TGTGCCAGCAGTTTATATACAGACTACGAGCAGTACTTC
D gene: -; J gene: TRBJ2-7; V gene: TRBV10-3; clone size: many; CDR3 protein: CAASYETGEQYF; CDR3 DNA: TGTGCCGCCTCTTATGAGACGGGCGAGCAGTACTTC
D gene: -; J gene: TRBJ2-2; V gene: TRBV10-3; clone size: few; CDR3 protein: CAISEFGDTGELFF; CDR3 DNA: TGTGCCATCAGTGAGTTCGGGGACACCGGGGAGCTGTTTTTT
D gene: -; J gene: TRBJ1-2; V gene: TRBV6-1; clone size: many; CDR3 protein: CASSESPGALYGYTF; CDR3 DNA: TGTGCCAGCAGTGAATCCCCCGGGGCCCTATATGGCTACACCTTC
D gene: TRBD1; J gene: TRBJ2-5; V gene: TRBV5-1; clone size: few; CDR3 protein: CASSLRDRQETQYF; CDR3 DNA: TGCGCCAGCAGCCTCCGGGACAGACAAGAGACCCAGTACTTC
D gene: TRBD1; J gene: TRBJ1-2; V gene: TRBV13; clone size: -; CDR3 protein: CASNRYSYVTGGRGYTF; CDR3 DNA: TGTGCCAGCAACCGCTACAGTTATGTGACAGGGGGCAGGGGCTACACCTTC
D gene: -; J gene: TRBJ1-1; V gene: TRBV20-1; clone size: few; CDR3 protein: CSARETVNTEAFF; CDR3 DNA: TGCAGTGCTAGAGAGACAGTGAACACTGAAGCTTTCTTT
D gene: TRBD2; J gene: TRBJ2-5; V gene: TRBV28; clone size: many; CDR3 protein: CASSYPGGVAGGLETQYF; CDR3 DNA: TGTGCCAGCAGTTACCCGGGTGGGGTAGCGGGAGGGTTGGAGACCCAGTACTTC
D gene: TRBD1; J gene: TRBJ2-5; V gene: TRBV29-1; clone size: few; CDR3 protein: CSVAGTEETQYF; CDR3 DNA: TGCAGCGTCGCCGGGACAGAAGAGACCCAGTACTTC
D gene: -; J gene: TRBJ2-2; V gene: TRBV27; clone size: few; CDR3 protein: CASSPHATGELFF; CDR3 DNA: TGTGCCAGCAGTCCTCATGCCACCGGGGAGCTGTTTTTT
D gene: -; J gene: TRBJ1-1; V gene: TRBV28; clone size: many; CDR3 protein: CASSLIGGWTEAFF; CDR3 DNA: TGTGCCAGCAGCTTAATCGGGGGCTGGACTGAAGCTTTCTTT
D gene: -; J gene: TRBJ1-2; V gene: TRBV30; clone size: few; CDR3 protein: CAWSRGAYGYTF; CDR3 DNA: TGTGCCTGGAGCCGCGGGGCCTATGGCTACACCTTC
D gene: TRBD1; J gene: TRBJ1-1; V gene: TRBV6-1; clone size: many; CDR3 protein: CASGTGATTEAFF; CDR3 DNA: TGTGCCAGCGGTACAGGGGCCACCACTGAAGCTTTCTTT
D gene: TRBD1; J gene: TRBJ1-5; V gene: TRBV28; clone size: many; CDR3 protein: CASSSTGGFRQPQHF; CDR3 DNA: TGTGCCAGCAGTTCGACAGGGGGCTTTCGTCAGCCCCAGCATTTT
D gene: -; J gene: TRBJ1-1; V gene: TRBV5-1; clone size: many; CDR3 protein: CASSVAGEAFF; CDR3 DNA: TGCGCCAGCAGCGTGGCAGGTGAAGCTTTCTTT
D gene: -; J gene: TRBJ2-2; V gene: TRBV7-3; clone size: many; CDR3 protein: CASSLIAEHTGELFF; CDR3 DNA: TGTGCCAGCAGCTTAATTGCGGAACACACCGGGGAGCTGTTTTTT